This TCR beta chain was retrieved from a study of human T cells and chemical hapten exposure. For the library, individual cDNA molecules each received unique molecular identifiers. TCRdb used MiXCR to reprocess the RACE reads, holding one entry per CDR3 protein. In the table there are about 350,000 distinct CDR3 sequences, approximately 5% of which are singletons. CDR1 and CDR2 from the germline V gene are SGHVS and FQNEAQ. V was shortened by 0 bases and J by 3 bases, with 12 bases between the two germline ends. The CDR3 contains 16 residues. Time point specified: pre-sensitization, week 0. The sample's treatment: therapeutic diphenylcyclopropenone sensitization with weekly scalp DPC. Suited to DPC and affected by alopecia, the donors ranged from 18 to 70 years old. To note about this clonotype: Antigen specificity is unknown.

The study's findings and limits: There was no change with DPC sensitization in TCRs above 1 in 1000 frequency.

The sequencing used whole blood, collected in connection with sensitization to the hapten diphenylcyclopropenone (DPC). The sequence derives from a woman younger than 35 with alopecia areata. Some clones in this sample may be carry-over from other donors' samples. This chain joins TRBV7-8 and TRBJ1-5; D remains unclear. CDR3 nucleotides: TGTGCCAGCAGCTTAGCGAAAGGCACCTCCAATCAGCCCCAGCATTTT. It codes for CASSLAKGTSNQPQHF.